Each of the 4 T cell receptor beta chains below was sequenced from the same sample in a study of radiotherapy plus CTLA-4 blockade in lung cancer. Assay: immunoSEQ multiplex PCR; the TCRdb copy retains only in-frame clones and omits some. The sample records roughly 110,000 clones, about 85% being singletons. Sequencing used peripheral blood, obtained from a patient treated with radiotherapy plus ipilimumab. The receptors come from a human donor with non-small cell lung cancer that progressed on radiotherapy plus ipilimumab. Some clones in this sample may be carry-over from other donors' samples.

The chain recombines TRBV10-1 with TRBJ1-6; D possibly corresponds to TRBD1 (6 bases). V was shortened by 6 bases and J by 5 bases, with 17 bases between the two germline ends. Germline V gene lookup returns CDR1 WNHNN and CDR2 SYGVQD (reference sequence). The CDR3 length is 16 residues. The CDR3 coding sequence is TGCGCCAGCAGAAGACAGGCCCTAGGGGATAATTCACCCCTCCACTTT. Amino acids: CASRRQALGDNSPLHF.

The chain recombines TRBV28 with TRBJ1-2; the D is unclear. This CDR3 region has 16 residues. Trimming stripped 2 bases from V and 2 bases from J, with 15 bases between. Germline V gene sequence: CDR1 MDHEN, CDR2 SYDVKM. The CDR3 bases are TGTGCCAGCAGTTTAGCCGTCTTGGGAATCAACTATGGCTACACCTTC. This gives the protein CASSLAVLGINYGYTF.

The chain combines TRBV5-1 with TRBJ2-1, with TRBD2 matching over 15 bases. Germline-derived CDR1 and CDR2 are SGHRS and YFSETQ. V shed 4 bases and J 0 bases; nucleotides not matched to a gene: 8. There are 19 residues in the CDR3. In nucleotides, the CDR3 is TGCGCCAGCAGCCCGGGACTAGCGGGGGGCGCTAGCTCCTACAATGAGCAGTTCTTC. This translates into CASSPGLAGGASSYNEQFF.

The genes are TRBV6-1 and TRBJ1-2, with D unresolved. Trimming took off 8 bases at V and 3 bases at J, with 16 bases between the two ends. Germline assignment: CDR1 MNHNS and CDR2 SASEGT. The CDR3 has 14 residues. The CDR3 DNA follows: TGTGCCAGCGACTCTGGTGGAGAGTACTATGGCTACACCTTC. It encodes CASDSGGEYYGYTF.